This T cell receptor (beta chain) was found in a study of cytomegalovirus exposure and HLA in healthy donors. Researchers ran the PCR with 60 Vbeta and 13 Jbeta primers. This table comes from immunoSEQ multiplex PCR, and its TCRdb copy is limited to in-frame clones, with some not included. The repertoire holds under 150,000 clones, with about 80% as singletons. The CDR3 length is 12 residues. Germline CDR1 MDHEN, CDR2 SYDVKM. The V and J ends lost 5 bases and 3 bases respectively, with 7 bases between them. V gene TRBV28 combines with J gene TRBJ1-2; D is unclear. This sequence was found in a woman aged 45-65 years in good health and CMV-seronegative. The sample comprised PBMCs. The CDR3, as DNA: TGTGCCAGCAGTCTAGCGTACTATGGCTACACCTTC. Protein: CASSLAYYGYTF.